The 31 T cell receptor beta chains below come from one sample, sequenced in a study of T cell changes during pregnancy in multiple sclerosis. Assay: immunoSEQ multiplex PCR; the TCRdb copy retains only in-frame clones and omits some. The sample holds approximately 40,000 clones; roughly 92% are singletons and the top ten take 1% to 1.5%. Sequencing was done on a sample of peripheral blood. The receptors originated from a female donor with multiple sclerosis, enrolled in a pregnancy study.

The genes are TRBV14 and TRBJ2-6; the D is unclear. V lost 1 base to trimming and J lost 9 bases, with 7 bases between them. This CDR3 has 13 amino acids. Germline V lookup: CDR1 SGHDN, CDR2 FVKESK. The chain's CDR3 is CASSQADRNVLTF. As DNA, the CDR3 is TGTGCCAGCAGCCAAGCGGATCGCAACGTCCTGACTTTC.

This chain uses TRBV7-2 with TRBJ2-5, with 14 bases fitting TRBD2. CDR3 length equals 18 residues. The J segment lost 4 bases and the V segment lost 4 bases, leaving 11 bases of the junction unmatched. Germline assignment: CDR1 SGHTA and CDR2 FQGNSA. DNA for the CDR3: TGTGCCAGCAGCTCTGTTGTGGGACTAGCGGGAGCCCCAGAGACCCAGTACTTC. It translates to CASSSVVGLAGAPETQYF.

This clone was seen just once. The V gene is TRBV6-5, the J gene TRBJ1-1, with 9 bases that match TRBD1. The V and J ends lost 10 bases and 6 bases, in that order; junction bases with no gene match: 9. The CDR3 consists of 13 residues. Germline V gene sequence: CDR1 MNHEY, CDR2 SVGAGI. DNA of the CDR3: TGTGCCACTCACCGGGACAGGGACGCTGAAGCTTTCTTT. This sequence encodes CATHRDRDAEAFF.

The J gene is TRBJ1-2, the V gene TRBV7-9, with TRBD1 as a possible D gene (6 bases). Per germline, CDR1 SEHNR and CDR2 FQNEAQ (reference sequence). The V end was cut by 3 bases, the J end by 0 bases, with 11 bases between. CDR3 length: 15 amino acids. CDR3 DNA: TGTGCCAGCAGCTTCCGGGACAATGCTAACTATGGCTACACCTTC. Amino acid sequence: CASSFRDNANYGYTF.

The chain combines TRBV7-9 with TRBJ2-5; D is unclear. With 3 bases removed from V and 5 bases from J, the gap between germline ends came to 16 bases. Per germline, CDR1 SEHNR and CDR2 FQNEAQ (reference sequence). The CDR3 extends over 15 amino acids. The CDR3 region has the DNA TGTGCCAGCAGCTTCTTAAGCCAAGCTGGGGAGACCCAGTACTTC. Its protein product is CASSFLSQAGETQYF.

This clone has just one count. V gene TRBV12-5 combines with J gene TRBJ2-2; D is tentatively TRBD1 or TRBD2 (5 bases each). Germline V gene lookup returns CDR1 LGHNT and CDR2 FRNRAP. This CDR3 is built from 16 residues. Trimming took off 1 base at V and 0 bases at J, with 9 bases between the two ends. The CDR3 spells CASGLGGCTNTGELFF. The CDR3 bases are TGTGCTAGTGGTTTGGGGGGGTGTACGAACACCGGGGAGCTGTTTTTT.

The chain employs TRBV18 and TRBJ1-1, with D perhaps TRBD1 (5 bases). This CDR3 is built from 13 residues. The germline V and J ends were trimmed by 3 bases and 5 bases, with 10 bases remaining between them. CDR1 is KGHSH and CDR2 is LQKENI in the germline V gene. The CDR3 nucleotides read TGTGCCAGCTCACCCGGGACGGAAACTGAAGCTTTCTTT. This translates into CASSPGTETEAFF.

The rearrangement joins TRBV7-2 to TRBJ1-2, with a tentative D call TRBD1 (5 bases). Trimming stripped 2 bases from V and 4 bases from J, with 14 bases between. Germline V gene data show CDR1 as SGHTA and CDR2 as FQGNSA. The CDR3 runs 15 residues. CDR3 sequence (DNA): TGTGCCAGCAGCTTAAGGAGTCAAGGGACCTATGGCTACACCTTC. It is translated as CASSLRSQGTYGYTF.

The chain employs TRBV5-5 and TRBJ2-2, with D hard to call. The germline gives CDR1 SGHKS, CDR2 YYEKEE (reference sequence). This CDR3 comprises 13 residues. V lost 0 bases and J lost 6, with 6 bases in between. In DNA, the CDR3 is TGTGCCAGCAGCTTGGAGTGGGCCGGGGAGCTGTTTTTT. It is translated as CASSLEWAGELFF.

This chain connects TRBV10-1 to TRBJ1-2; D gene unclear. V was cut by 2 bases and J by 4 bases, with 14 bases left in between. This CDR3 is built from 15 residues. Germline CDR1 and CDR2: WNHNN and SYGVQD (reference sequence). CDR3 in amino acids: CASSEGSGPVYGYTF. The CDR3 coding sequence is TGCGCCAGCAGTGAGGGGAGCGGCCCGGTCTATGGCTACACCTTC.

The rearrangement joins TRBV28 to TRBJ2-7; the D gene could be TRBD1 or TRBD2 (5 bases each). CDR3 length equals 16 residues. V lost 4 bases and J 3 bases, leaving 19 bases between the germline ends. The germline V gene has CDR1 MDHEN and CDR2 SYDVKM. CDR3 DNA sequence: TGTGCCAGCAGTTCCCCAACTTCTGAGGGGCTCTACGAGCAGTACTTC. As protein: CASSSPTSEGLYEQYF. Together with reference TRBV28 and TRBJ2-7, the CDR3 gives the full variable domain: DVKVTQSSRYLVKRTGEKVFLECVQDMDHENMFWYRQDPGLGLRLIYFSYDVKMKEKGDIPEGYSVSREKKERFSLILESASTNQTSMYLCASSSPTSEGLYEQYFGPGTRLTVT.

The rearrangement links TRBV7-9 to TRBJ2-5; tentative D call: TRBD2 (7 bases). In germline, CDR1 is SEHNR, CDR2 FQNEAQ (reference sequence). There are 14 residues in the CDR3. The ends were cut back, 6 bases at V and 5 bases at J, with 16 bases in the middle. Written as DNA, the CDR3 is TGTGCCAGCAGTTTAACCAGGGGAGGGGAGACCCAGTACTTC. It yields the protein CASSLTRGGETQYF.

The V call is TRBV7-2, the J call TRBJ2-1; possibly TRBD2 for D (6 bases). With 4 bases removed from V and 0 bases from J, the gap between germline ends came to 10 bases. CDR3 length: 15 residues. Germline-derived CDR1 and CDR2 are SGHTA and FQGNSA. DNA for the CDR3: TGTGCCAGCAGCTCCCCGACTAGCTCCTACAATGAGCAGTTCTTC. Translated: CASSSPTSSYNEQFF.

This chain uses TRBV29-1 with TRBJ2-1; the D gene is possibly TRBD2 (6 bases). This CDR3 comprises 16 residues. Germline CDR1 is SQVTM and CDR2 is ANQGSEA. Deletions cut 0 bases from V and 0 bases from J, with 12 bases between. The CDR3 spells CSVEDEKAGSYNEQFF. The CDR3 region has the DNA TGCAGCGTTGAAGATGAAAAAGCGGGCTCCTACAATGAGCAGTTCTTC.

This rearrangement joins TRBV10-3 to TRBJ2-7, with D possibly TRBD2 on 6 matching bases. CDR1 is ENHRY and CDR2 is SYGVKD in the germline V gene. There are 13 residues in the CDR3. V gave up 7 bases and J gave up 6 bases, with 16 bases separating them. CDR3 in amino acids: CAITPGGTSEQYF. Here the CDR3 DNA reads TGTGCCATCACTCCAGGCGGGACGTCCGAGCAGTACTTC.

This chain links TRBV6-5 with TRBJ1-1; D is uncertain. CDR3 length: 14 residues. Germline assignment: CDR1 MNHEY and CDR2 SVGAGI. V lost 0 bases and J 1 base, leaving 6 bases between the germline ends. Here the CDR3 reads CASSYSAANTEAFF. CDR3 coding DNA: TGTGCCAGCAGTTACTCGGCAGCGAACACTGAAGCTTTCTTT.

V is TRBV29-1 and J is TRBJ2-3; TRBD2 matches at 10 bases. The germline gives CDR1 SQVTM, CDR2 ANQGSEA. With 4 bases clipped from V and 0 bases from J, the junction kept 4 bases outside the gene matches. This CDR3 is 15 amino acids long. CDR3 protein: CSVALTSGSTDTQYF. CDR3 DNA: TGCAGCGTTGCCCTGACTAGCGGGAGCACAGATACGCAGTATTTT.

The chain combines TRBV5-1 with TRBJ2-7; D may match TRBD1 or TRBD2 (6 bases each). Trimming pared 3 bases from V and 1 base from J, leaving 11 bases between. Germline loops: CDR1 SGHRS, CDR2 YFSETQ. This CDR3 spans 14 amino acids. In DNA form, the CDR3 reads TGCGCCAGCAGCTGGGGGGCGTTGTCCTACGAGCAGTACTTC. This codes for CASSWGALSYEQYF.

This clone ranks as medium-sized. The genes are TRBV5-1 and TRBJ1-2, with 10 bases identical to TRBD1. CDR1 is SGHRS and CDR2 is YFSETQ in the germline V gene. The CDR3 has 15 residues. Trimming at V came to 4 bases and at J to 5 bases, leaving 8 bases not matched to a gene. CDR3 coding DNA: TGCGCCAGCAGCCCGGGACAGGGGATTACATATGGCTACACCTTC. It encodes CASSPGQGITYGYTF.

CDR3 protein: CSVEISSYEQYF. CDR3 DNA sequence: TGCAGCGTTGAAATTTCCAGTTACGAGCAGTACTTC. V usage is TRBV29-1 and J usage is TRBJ2-7; no clear D. This CDR3 spans 12 amino acids. With 2 bases removed from V and 4 bases from J, the gap between germline ends came to 9 bases. Germline V CDR1 and CDR2: SQVTM, ANQGSEA.

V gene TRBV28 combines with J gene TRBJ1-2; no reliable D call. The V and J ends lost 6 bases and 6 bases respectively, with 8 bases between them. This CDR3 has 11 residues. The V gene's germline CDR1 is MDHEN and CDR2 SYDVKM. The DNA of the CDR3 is TGTGCCAGCAGCCCGATTGATGGCTACACCTTC. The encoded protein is CASSPIDGYTF.

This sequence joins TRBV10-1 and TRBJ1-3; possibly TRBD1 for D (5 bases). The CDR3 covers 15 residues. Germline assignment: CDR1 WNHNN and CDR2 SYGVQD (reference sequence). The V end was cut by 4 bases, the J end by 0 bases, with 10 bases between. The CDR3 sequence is CASSGDVRSGNTIYF. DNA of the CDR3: TGCGCCAGCAGTGGGGACGTCCGCTCTGGAAACACCATATATTTT.

The CDR3 here is CASSRLAGPYEQYF. The CDR3 nucleotides read TGTGCCAGCAGTAGACTAGCGGGACCTTACGAGCAGTACTTC. The chain carries TRBV2 and TRBJ2-7; TRBD2 matches 11 bases. Germline CDR1 is SNHLY and CDR2 is FYNNEI. The length of the CDR3 is 14 residues. Trimming cost V 5 bases and J 4 bases; bases outside gene matches: 4.

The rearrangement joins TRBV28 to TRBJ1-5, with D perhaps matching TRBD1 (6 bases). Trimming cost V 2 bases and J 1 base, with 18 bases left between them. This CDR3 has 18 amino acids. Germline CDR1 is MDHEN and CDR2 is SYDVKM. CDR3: CASSLRGYRVDSNQPQHF. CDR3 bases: TGTGCCAGCAGTTTAAGGGGTTACAGGGTGGACAGCAATCAGCCCCAGCATTTT.

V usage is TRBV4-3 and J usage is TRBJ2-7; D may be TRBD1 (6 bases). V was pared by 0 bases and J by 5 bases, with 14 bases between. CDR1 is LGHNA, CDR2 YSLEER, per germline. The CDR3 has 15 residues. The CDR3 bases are TGCGCCAGCAGCCAAGATCCCACAGGGTGGAACGAGCAGTACTTC. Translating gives CASSQDPTGWNEQYF.

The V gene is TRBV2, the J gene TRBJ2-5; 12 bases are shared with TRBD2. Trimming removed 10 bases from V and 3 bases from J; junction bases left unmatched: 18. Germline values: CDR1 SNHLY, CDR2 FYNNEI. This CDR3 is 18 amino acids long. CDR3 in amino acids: CAIPDFTGTSGSEETQYF. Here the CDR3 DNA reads TGTGCCATCCCTGATTTTACCGGGACTAGCGGGTCCGAAGAGACCCAGTACTTC.

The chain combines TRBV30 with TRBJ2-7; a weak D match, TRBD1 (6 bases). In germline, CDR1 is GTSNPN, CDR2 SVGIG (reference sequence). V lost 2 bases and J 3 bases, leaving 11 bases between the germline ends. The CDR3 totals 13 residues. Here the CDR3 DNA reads TGTGCCTGGAGTTTCGACAGGTTCTACGAGCAGTACTTC. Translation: CAWSFDRFYEQYF.

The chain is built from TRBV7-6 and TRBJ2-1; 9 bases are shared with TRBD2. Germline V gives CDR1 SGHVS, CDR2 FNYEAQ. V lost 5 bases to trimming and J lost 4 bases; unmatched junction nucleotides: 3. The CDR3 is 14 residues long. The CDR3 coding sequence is TGTGCCAGCAGCCAGACTAGCGGATACAATGAGCAGTTCTTC. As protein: CASSQTSGYNEQFF.

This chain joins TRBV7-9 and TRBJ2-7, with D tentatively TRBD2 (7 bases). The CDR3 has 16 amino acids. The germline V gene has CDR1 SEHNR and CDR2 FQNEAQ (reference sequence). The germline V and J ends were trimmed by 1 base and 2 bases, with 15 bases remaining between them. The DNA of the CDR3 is TGTGCCAGCAGCTTAGAGGAGGGAGGGGGACCCTACGAGCAGTACTTC. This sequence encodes CASSLEEGGGPYEQYF. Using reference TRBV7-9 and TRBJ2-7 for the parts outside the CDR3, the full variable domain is DTGVSQNPRHKITKRGQNVTFRCDPISEHNRLYWYRQTLGQGPEFLTYFQNEAQLEKSRLLSDRFSAERPKGSFSTLEIQRTEQGDSAMYLCASSLEEGGGPYEQYFGPGTRLTVT.

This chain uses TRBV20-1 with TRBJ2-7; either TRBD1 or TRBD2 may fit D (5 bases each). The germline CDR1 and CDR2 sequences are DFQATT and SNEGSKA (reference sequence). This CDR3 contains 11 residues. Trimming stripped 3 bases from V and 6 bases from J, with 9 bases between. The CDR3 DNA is TGCAGTGCTAGGAGGGACGGCGAGCAGTACTTC. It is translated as CSARRDGEQYF.

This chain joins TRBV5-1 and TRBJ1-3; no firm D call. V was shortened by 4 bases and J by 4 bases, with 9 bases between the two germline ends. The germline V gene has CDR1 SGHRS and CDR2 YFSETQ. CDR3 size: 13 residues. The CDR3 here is CASSLKEGNTIYF. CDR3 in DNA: TGCGCCAGCAGCCTAAAGGAAGGAAACACCATATATTTT.